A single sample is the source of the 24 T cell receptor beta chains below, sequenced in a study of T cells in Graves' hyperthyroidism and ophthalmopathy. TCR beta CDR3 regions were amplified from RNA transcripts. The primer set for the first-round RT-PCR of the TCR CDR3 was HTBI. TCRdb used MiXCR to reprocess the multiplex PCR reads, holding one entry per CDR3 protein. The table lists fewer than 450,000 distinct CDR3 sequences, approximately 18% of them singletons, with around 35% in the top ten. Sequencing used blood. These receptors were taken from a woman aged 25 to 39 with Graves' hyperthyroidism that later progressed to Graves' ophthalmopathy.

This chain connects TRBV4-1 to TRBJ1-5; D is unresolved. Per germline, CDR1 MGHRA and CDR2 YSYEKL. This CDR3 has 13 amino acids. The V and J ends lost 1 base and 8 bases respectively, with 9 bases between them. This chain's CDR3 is CASSQGNSEPQHF. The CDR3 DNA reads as TGCGCCAGCAGCCAAGGAAATTCGGAGCCCCAGCATTTT.

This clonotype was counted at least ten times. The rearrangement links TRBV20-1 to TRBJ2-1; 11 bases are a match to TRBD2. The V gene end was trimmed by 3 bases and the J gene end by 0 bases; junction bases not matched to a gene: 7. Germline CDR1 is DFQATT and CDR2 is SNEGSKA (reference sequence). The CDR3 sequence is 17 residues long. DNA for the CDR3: TGCAGTGCTAGGGGACTAGCGGAAGTCAGCTCCTACAATGAGCAGTTCTTC. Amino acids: CSARGLAEVSSYNEQFF.

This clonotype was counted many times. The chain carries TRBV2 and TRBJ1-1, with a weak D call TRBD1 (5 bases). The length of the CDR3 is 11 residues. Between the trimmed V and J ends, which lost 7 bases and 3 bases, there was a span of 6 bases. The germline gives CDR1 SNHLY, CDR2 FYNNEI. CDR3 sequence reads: CASMGDTEAFF. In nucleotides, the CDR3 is TGTGCCAGCATGGGGGACACTGAAGCTTTCTTT. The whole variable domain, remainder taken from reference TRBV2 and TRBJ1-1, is EPEVTQTPSHQVTQMGQEVILRCVPISNHLYFYWYRQILGQKVEFLVSFYNNEISEKSEIFDDQFSVERPDGSNFTLKIRSTKLEDSAMYFCASMGDTEAFFGQGTRLTVV.

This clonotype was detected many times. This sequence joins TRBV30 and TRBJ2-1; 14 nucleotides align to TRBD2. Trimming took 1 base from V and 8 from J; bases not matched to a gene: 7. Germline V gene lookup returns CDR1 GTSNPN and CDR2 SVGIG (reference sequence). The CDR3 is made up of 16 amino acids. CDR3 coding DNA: TGTGCCTGGAGTGGGGGGACTAGCGGGAGTGAGCATGAGCAGTTCTTC. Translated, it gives CAWSGGTSGSEHEQFF.

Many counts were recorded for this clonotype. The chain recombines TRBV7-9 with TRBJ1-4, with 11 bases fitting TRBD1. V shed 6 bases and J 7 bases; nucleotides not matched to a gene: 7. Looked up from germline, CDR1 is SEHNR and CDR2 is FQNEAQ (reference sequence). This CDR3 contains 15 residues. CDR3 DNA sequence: TGTGCCAGCAGGCGGACAGGGGGCTCGGGTGAAAAACTGTTTTTT. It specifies CASRRTGGSGEKLFF.

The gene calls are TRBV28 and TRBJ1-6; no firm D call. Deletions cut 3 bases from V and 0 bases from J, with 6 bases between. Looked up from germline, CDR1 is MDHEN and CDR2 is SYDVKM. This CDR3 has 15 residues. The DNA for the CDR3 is TGTGCCAGCAGTTTCTCAGACTCCTATAATTCACCCCTCCACTTT. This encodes CASSFSDSYNSPLHF.

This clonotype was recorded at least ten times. The CDR3: CASSRNAGVSANEQFF. The CDR3 DNA sequence: TGTGCCAGCAGTCGAAATGCGGGAGTTTCTGCCAATGAGCAGTTCTTC. The chain recombines TRBV28 with TRBJ2-1; TRBD2 matches at 7 bases. Unmatched junction bases numbered 13, after V lost 5 bases and J lost 6 bases. The CDR3 covers 16 residues. Germline loops: CDR1 MDHEN, CDR2 SYDVKM.

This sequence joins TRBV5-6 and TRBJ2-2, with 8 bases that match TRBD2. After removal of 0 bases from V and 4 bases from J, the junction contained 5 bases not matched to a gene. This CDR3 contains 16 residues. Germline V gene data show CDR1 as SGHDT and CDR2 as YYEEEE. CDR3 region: CASSLVPGGATGELFF. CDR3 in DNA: TGTGCCAGCAGCTTGGTGCCGGGGGGGGCCACCGGGGAGCTGTTTTTT.

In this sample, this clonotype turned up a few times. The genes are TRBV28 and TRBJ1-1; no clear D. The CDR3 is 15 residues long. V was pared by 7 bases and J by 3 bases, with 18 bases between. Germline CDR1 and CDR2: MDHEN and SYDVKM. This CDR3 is CASTALGGQDTEAFF. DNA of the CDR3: TGTGCCAGCACCGCCTTAGGAGGGCAGGACACTGAAGCTTTCTTT.

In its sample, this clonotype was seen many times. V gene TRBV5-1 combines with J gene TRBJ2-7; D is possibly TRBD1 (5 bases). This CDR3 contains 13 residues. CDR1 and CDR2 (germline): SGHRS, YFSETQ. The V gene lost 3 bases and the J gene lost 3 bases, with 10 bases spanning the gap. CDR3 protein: CASSSDTGYEQYF. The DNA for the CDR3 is TGCGCCAGCAGCTCGGACACTGGCTACGAGCAGTACTTC.

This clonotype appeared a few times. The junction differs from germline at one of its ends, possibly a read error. CDR3 DNA sequence: TGTGCCGGCAGTCACTACGGCGGTCAGCCCCAGCATTTT. It encodes CAGSHYGGQPQHF. This chain uses TRBV6-1 with TRBJ1-5, with D unclear. The germline V gene encodes CDR1 MNHNS and CDR2 SASEGT. There are 13 residues in the CDR3.

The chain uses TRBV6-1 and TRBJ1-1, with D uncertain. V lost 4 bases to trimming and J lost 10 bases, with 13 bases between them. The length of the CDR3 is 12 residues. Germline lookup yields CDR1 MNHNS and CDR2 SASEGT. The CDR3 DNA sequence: TGTGCCAGCAGTGGAGCGGGCGGATCAGCTTTCTTT. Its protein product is CASSGAGGSAFF.

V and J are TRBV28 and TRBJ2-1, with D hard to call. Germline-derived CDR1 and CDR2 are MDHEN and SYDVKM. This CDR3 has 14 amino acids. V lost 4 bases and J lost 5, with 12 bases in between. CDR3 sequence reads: CASSYPGRDNEQFF. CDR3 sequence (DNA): TGTGCCAGCAGTTACCCAGGTCGAGACAATGAGCAGTTCTTC.

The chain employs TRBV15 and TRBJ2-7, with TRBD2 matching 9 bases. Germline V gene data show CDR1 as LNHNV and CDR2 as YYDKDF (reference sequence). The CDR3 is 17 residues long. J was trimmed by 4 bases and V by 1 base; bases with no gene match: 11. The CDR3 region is CATSRATSETSGYEQYF. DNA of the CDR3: TGTGCCACCAGCAGAGCAACAAGCGAGACTAGCGGATACGAGCAGTACTTC.

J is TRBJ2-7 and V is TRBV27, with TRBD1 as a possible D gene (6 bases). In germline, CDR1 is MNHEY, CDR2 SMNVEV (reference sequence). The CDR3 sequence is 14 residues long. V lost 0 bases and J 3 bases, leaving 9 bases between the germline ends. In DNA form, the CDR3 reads TGTGCCAGCAGTTTATCCGGGACACTCTACGAGCAGTACTTC. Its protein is CASSLSGTLYEQYF.

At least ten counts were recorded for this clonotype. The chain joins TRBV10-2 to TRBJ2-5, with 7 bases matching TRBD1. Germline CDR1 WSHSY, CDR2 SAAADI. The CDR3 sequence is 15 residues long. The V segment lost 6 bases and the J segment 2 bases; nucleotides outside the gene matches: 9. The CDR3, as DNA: TGCGCCAGCAGCCGTGGGACAGTCCTGCAAGAGACCCAGTACTTC. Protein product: CASSRGTVLQETQYF.

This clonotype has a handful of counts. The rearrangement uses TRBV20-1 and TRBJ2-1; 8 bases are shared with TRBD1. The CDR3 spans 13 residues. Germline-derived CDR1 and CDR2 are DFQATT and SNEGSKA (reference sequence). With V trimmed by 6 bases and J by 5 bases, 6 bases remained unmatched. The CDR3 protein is CSAAQGADNEQFF. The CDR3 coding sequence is TGCAGTGCGGCGCAGGGGGCGGACAATGAGCAGTTCTTC.

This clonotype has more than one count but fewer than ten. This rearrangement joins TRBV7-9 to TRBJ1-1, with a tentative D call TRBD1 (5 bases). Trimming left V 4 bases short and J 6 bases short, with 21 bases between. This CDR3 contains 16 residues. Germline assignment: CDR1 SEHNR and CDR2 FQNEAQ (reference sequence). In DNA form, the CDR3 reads TGTGCCAGCAGCTCTTATAGTTACAGGCAAGAGCCTGAAGCTTTCTTT. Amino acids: CASSSYSYRQEPEAFF. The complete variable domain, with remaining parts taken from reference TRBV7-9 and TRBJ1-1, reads DTGVSQNPRHKITKRGQNVTFRCDPISEHNRLYWYRQTLGQGPEFLTYFQNEAQLEKSRLLSDRFSAERPKGSFSTLEIQRTEQGDSAMYLCASSSYSYRQEPEAFFGQGTRLTVV.

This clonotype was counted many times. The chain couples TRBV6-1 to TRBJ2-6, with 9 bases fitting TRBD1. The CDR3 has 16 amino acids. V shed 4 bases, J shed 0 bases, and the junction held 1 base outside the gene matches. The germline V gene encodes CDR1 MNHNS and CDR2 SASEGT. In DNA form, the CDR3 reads TGTGCCAGCAGTGCGGGACAGGGCTCTGGGGCCAACGTCCTGACTTTC. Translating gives CASSAGQGSGANVLTF.

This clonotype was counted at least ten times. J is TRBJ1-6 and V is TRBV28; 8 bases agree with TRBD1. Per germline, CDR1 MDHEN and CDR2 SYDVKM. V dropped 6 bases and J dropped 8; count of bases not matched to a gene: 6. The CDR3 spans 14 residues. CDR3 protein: CASSLQGEDSPLHF. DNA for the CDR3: TGTGCCAGCAGCCTACAGGGGGAGGATTCACCCCTCCACTTT.

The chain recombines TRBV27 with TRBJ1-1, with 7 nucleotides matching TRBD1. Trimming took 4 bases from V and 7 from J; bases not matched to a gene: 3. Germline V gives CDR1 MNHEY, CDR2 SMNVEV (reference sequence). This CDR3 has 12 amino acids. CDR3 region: CASSSYRGEAFF. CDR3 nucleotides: TGTGCCAGCAGTTCGTACAGGGGTGAAGCTTTCTTT.

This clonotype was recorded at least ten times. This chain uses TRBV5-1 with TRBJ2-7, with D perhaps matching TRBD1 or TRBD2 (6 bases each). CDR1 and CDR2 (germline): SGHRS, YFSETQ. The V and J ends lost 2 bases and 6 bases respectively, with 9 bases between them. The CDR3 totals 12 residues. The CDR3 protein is CASSFEGGEQYF. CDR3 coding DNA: TGCGCCAGCAGCTTTGAGGGGGGCGAGCAGTACTTC.

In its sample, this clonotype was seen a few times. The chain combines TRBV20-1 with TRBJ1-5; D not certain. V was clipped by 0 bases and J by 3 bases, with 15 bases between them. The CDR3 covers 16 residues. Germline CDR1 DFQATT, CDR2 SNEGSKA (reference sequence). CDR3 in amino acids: CSARDMGKASNQPQHF. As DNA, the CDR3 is TGCAGTGCTAGAGATATGGGCAAGGCTTCCAATCAGCCCCAGCATTTT.

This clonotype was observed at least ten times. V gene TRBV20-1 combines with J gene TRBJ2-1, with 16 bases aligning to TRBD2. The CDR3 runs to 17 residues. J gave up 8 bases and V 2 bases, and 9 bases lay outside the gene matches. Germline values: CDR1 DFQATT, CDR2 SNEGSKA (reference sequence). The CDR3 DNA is TGCAGTGCTAGACTACCTGGGACTAGCGGGAGGGGGTATGAGCAGTTCTTC. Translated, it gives CSARLPGTSGRGYEQFF.